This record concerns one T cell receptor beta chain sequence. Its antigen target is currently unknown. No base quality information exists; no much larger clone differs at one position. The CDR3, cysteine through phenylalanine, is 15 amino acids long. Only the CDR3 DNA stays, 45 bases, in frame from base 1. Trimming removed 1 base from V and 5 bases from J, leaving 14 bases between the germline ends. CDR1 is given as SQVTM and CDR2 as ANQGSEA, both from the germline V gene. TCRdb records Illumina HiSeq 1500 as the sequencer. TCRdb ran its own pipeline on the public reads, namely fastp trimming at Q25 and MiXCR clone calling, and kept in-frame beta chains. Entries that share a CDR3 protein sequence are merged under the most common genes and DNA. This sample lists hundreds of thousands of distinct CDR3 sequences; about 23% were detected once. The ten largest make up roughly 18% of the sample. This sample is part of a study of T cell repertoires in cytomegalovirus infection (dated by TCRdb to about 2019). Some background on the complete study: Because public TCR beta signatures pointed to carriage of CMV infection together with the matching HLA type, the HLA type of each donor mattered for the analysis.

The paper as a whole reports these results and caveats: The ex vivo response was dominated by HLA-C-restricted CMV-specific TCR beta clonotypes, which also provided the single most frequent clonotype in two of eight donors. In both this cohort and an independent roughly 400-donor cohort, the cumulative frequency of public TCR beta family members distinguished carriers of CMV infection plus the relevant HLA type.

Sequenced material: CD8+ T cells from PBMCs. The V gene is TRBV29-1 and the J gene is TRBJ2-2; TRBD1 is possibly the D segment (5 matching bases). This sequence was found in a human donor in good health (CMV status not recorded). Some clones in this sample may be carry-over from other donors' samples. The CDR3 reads CSVEASGAGTGELFF. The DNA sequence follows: TGCAGCGTTGAAGCCAGTGGGGCAGGAACCGGGGAGCTGTTTTTT.